The text below deals with one T cell receptor (beta chain). Authors' processing steps: Reference gene primer amplification gave nucleated cell count estimates. Method: immunoSEQ multiplex PCR; TCRdb's copy keeps in-frame clones and lacks some. The V and J calls and clone size were taken over from that table, and D and trimming were inferred from the DNA. The sample shows some 30,000 clones, about 79% of them seen only once. The data were obtained in a study of blood T cell repertoires in COVID-19. Study-level background: Samples came from the United States, Italy and Spain, spanning acute and convalescent COVID-19.

The CDR3 is 14 amino acids. Looked up from germline, CDR1 is KGHSH and CDR2 is LQKENI. Trimming took off 3 bases at V and 3 bases at J, with 11 bases between the two ends. This receptor was obtained from a human donor in a cohort sampled during active COVID-19. The chain couples TRBV18 to TRBJ1-1; D unclear. The sample comprised peripheral blood. Here the CDR3 DNA reads TGTGCCAGCTCACCCCCCCGAGGGTACACTGAAGCTTTCTTT. As protein: CASSPPRGYTEAFF.